This passage covers 2 T cell receptor beta chains from one sample sequenced in a study of T cell clones after liver transplantation. Sequencing was performed with immunoSEQ multiplex PCR; in TCRdb, only in-frame clones are kept and a portion is missing. The data contain about 80,000 clones, around four fifths of them seen just once; the ten biggest clones take up 0.4% to 0.6%. The sequences come from CD4+ T cells from blood, collected approximately 3.5 years after liver transplant. The receptors shown here come from a human patient who received a liver transplant. Among the T cells, some may be from the graft donor.

The chain joins TRBV6-5 to TRBJ2-7; no reliable D call. The V gene lost 5 bases and the J gene lost 3 bases, with 5 bases spanning the gap. The CDR3 length is 11 residues. Germline CDR1 MNHEY, CDR2 SVGAGI. The CDR3 nucleotides read TGTGCCAGCAGTCCATACTACGAGCAGTACTTC. Its protein product is CASSPYYEQYF.

The chain combines TRBV7-2 with TRBJ1-2; tentatively, D is TRBD1 (6 bases). Deletions cut 2 bases from V and 8 bases from J, with 18 bases between. CDR3 size: 15 residues. Germline V lookup: CDR1 SGHTA, CDR2 FQGNSA. CDR3 coding DNA: TGTGCCAGCAGCTTAAGAGACGGGGGCGGGGGCGGCTACACCTTC. It is translated as CASSLRDGGGGGYTF.